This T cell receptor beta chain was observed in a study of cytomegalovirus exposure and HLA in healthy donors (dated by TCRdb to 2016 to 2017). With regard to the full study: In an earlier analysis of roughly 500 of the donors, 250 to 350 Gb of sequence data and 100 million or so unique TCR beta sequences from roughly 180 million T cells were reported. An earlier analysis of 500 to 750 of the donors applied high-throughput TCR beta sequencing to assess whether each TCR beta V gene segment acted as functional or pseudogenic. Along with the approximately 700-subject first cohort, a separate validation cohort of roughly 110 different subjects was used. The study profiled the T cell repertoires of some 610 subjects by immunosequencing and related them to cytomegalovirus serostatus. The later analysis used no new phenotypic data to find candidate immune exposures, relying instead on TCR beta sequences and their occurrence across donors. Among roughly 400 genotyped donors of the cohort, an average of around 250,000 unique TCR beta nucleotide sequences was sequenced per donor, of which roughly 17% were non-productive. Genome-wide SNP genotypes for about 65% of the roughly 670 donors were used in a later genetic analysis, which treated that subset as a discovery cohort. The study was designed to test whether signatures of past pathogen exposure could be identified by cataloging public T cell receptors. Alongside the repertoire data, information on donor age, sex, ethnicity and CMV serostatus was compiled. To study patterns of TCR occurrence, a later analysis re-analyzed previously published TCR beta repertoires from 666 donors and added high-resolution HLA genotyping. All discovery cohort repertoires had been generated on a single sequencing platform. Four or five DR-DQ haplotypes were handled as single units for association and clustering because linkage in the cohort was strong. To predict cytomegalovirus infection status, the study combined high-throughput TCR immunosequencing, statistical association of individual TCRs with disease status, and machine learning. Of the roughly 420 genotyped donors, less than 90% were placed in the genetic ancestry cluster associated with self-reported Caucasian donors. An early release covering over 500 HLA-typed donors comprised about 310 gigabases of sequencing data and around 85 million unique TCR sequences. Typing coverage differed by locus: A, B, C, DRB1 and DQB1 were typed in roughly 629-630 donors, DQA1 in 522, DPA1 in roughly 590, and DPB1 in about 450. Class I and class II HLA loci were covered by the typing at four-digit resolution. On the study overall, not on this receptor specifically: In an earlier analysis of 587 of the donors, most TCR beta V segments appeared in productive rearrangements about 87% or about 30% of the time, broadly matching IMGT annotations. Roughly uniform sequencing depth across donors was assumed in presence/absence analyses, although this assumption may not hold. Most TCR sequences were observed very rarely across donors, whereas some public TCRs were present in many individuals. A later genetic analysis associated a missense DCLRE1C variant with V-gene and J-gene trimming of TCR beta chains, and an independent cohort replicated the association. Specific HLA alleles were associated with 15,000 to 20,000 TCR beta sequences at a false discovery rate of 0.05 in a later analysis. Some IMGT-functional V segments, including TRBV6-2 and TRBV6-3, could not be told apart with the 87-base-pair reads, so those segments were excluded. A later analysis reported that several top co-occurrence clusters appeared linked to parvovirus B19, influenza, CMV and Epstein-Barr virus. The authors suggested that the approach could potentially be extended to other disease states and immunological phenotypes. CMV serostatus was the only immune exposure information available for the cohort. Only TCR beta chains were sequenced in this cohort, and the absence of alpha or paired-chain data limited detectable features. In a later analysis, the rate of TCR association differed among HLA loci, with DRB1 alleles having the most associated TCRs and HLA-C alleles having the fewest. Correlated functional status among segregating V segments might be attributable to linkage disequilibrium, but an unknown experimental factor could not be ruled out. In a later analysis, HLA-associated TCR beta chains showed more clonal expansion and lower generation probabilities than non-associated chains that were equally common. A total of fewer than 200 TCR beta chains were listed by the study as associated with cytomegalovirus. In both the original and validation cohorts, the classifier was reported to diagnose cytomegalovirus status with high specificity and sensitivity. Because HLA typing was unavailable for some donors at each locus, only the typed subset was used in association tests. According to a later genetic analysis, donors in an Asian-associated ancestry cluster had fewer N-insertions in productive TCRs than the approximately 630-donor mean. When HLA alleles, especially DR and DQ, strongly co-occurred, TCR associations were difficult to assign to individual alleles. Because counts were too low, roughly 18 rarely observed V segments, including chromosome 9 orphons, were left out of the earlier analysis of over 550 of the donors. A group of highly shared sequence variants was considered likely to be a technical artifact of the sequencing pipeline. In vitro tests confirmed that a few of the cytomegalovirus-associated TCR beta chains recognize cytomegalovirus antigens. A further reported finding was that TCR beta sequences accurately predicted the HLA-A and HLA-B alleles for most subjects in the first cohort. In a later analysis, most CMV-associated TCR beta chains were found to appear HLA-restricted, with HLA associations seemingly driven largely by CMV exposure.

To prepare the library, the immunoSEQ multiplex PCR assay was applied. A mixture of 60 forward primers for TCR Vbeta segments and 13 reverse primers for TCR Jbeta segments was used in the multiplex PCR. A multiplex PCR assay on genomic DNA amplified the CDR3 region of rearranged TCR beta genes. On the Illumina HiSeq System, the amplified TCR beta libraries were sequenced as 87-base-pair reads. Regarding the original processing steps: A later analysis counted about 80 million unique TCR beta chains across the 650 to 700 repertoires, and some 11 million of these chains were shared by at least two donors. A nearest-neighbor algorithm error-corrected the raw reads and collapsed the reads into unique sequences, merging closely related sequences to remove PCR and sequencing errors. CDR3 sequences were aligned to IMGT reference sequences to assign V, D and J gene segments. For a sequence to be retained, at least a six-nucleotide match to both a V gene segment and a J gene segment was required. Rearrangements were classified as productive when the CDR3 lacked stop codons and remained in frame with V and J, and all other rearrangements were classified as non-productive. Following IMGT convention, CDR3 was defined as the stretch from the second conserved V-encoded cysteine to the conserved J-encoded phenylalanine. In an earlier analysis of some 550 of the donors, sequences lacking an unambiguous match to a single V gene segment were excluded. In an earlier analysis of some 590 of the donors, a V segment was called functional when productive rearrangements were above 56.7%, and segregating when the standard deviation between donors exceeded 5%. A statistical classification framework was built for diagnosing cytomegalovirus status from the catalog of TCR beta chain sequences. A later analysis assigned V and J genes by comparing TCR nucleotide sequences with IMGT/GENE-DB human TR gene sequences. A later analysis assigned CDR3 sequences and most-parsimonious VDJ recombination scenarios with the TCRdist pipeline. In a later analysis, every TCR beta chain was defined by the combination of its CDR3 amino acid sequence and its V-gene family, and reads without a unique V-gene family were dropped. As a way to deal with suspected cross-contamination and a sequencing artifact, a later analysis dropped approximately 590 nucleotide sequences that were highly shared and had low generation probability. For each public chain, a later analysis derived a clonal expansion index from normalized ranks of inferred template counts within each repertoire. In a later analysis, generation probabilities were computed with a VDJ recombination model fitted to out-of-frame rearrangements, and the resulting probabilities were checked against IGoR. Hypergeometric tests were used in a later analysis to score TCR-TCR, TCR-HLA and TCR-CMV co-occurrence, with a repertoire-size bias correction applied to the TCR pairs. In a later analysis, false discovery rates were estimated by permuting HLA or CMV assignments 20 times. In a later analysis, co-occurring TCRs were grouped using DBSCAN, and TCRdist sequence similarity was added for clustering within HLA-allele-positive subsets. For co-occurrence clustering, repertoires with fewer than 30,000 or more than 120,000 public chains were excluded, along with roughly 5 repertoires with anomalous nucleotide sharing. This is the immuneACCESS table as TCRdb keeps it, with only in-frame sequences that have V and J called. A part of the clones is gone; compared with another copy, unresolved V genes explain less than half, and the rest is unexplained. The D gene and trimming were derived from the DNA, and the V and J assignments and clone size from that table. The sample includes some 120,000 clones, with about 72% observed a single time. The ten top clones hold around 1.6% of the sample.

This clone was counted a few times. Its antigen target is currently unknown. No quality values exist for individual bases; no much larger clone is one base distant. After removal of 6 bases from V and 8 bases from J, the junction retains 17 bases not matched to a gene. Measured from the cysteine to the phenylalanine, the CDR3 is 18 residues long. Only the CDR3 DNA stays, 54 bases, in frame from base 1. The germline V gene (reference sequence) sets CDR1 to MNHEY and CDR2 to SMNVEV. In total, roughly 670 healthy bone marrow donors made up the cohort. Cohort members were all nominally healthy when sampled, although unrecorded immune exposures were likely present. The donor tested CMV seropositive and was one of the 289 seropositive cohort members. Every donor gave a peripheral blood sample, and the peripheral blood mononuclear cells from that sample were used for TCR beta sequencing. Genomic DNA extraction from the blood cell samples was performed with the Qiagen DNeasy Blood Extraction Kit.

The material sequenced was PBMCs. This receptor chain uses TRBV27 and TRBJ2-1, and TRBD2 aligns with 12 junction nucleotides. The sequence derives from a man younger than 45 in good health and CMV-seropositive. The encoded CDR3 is CASRLTPTSGRFLDEQFF. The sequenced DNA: TGTGCCAGCAGACTGACCCCAACTAGCGGGAGGTTCTTGGATGAGCAGTTCTTC.